This T cell receptor (beta chain) was sequenced during a study of control samples from healthy donors and cancer patients. This clone was picked up a small number of times. Using immunoSEQ multiplex PCR, the repertoire was profiled, and TCRdb retains in-frame clones only, with some absent. The sample has 250,000 to 300,000 clones, more than 65% seen once. Germline assignment: CDR1 LNHDA and CDR2 SQIVND (reference sequence). Trimming took off 4 bases at V and 0 bases at J, with 13 bases between the two ends. The CDR3 contains 16 residues. Specimen: PBMCs. The V gene is TRBV19, the J gene TRBJ1-3; perhaps TRBD1 as D (5 bases). This receptor was obtained from a woman aged 60 to 75 with lung cancer. The CDR3 coding sequence is TGTGCCAGTAGTAGATGGGGCGGAACCTCTGGAAACACCATATATTTT. It encodes CASSRWGGTSGNTIYF.